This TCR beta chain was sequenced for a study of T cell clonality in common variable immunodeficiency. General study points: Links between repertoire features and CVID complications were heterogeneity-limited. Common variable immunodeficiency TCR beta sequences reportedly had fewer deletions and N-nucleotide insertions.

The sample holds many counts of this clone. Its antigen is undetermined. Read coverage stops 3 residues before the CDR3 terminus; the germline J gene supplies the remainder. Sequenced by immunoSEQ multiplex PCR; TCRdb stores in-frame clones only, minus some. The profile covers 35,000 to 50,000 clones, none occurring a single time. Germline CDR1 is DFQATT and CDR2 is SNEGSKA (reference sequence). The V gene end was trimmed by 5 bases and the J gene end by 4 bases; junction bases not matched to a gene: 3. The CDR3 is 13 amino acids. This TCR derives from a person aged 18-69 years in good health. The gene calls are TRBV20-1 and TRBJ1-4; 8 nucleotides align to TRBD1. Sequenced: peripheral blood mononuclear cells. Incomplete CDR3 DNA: TGCAGTGCTCGGACAGGGCTTAATGAAAAA. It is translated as CSARTGLNEK. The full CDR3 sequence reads CSARTGLNEKLFF.